Listed below are T cell receptor beta chains from one sample, sequenced in a study of blood T cell repertoires in COVID-19. Assay: immunoSEQ multiplex PCR; the TCRdb copy retains only in-frame clones and omits some. The sample comprises tens of thousands of clones, 82% of which are singletons, and over 15% rests with the top ten. Material: peripheral blood. The receptors stem from a human donor in a cohort sampled during active COVID-19. Both conserved end residues are part of each CDR3. A D gene is named only where the DNA matches it firmly. Only part of the rows carry a size: once, few, many, or a class if the clone is expanded.

j_call d_call v_call clone_size cdr3_nt cdr3_aa
TRBJ2-7 . TRBV27 few TGTGCCAGCACAGGGGCCGGCCACGAGCAGTACTTC CASTGAGHEQYF
TRBJ1-2 . TRBV5-1 . TGCGCCAGCAGCTTAGGGCCGCAGGGGTCCTATGGCTACACCTTC CASSLGPQGSYGYTF
TRBJ1-1 . TRBV5-1 . TGCGCCAGCAGCCCTGGGGGACTTAGTGAAGCTTTCTTT CASSPGGLSEAFF
TRBJ1-2 TRBD1 TRBV7-9 . TGTGCCAGCAGCCCCGCAGGGGGGTTTAACTATGGCTACACCTTC CASSPAGGFNYGYTF
TRBJ1-4 . TRBV7-9 many TGTGCCAGCAGCTTAGATCGGGGGTCGGCTGAAAAACTGTTTTTT CASSLDRGSAEKLFF
TRBJ2-1 TRBD1 TRBV30 once TGTGCCGGGGGGACAGGGTTCAATGAGCAGTTCTTC CAGGTGFNEQFF
TRBJ2-7 TRBD2 TRBV12-3/TRBV12-4 . TGTGCCAGCAGTCTCGGACTAGCTTACGAGCAGTACTTC CASSLGLAYEQYF
TRBJ1-2 . TRBV5-5 . TGTGCCAGCAGCTTAGGTGGAGGGAACTATGGCTACACCTTC CASSLGGGNYGYTF
TRBJ1-3 . TRBV6-6 few TGTGCCAGCAGTACGCCAGACTCTGGAAACACCATATATTTT CASSTPDSGNTIYF
TRBJ2-7 . TRBV4-1 . TGCGCCAGCAGCCAAGGGGCAGGGCTTTCCTACGAGCAGTACTTC CASSQGAGLSYEQYF
TRBJ1-1 . TRBV15 . TGTGCCACCAGCAGAGAACATCTCATGAACACTGAAGCTTTCTTT CATSREHLMNTEAFF
TRBJ1-1 . TRBV7-8 . TGTGCCAGCAGCTTAGGGGCTACAGGGAACACTGAAGCTTTCTTT CASSLGATGNTEAFF
TRBJ1-1 . TRBV5-6 . TGTGCCAGCAGCTCCCCGGTGCGGTTAATTCCTGAAGCTTTCTTT CASSSPVRLIPEAFF
TRBJ2-7 . TRBV25-1 . TGTGCCAGCAGTGCTCCACAGGTGTACGAGCAGTACTTC CASSAPQVYEQYF
TRBJ1-6 . TRBV30 . TGTGCCTGGAGTCGGGATTTCTATAATTCACCCCTCCACTTT CAWSRDFYNSPLHF
TRBJ1-2 TRBD1 TRBV27 . TGTGCCAGCACTGACCGTCCGTTGACAGGGAGTAACTATGGCTACACCTTC CASTDRPLTGSNYGYTF
TRBJ1-4 TRBD1 TRBV6-6 . TGTGCCAGCACTTTGGAGAGGACAGGACGATTGTTTTTT CASTLERTGRLFF
TRBJ1-2 . TRBV5-5 once TGTGCCAGCAGCTTGTCCGGGAACGTGGGCTACACCTTC CASSLSGNVGYTF
TRBJ2-7 TRBD1 TRBV6-6 . TGTGCCAGCAGTTACGGGACAGGGTATAACGAGCAGTACTTC CASSYGTGYNEQYF
TRBJ2-5 . TRBV5-1 once TGCGCCAGCAGCTTGGGGACTAACCAAGAGACCCAGTACTTC CASSLGTNQETQYF
TRBJ2-7 . TRBV7-9 . TGTGCCAGCAGCCCAGCGCCGGGGGTAGGTGAGCAGTACTTC CASSPAPGVGEQYF
TRBJ1-4 . TRBV7-9 . TGTGCCAGCTCCCAACAAGTTAATGAAAAACTGTTTTTT CASSQQVNEKLFF